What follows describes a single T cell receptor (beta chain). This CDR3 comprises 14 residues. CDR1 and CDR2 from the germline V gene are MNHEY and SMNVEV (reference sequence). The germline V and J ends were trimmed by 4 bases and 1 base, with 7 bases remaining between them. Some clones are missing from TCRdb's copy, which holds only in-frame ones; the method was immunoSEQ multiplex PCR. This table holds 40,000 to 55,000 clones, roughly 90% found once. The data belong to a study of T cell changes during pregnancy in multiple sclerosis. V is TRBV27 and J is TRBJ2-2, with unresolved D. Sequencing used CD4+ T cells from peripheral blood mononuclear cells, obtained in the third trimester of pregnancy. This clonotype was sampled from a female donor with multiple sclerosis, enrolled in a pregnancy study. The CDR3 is CASSWQVNTGELFF. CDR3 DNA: TGTGCCAGCAGTTGGCAGGTGAACACCGGGGAGCTGTTTTTT.